This section outlines one T cell receptor (beta chain) sequence together with its context. What it binds is not known. Unique molecular identifiers were attached to individual cDNA molecules. One entry per CDR3 protein results from TCRdb running MiXCR on the 5' RACE reads. Of approximately 84,000 distinct CDR3 sequences in the sample, over 10% are singletons; the top ten hold 6%. These data are taken from a study of early T cells in non-severe SARS-CoV-2 infection. The overall study: It was bulk RNA from unsorted whole blood that was sequenced, and the chains were unpaired. Study-wide results and limits: Lookups in VDJdb leaned toward anti-spike CD8 responses and missed private and CD4 specificities.

Per the germline V gene, CDR1 is SQVTM and CDR2 is ANQGSEA. This CDR3 is 15 amino acids long. The V end was cut by 5 bases, the J end by 0 bases, with 16 bases between. This receptor was identified in an adult who was a healthcare worker with PCR-confirmed SARS-CoV-2 infection or an uninfected control (not recorded which). The rearrangement uses TRBV29-1 and TRBJ1-1; no clear D. The sequenced material came from whole blood. The CDR3 reads CSVPKWAGLNTEAFF. DNA of the CDR3: TGCAGCGTTCCGAAGTGGGCAGGCCTGAACACTGAAGCTTTCTTT.